Detailed here is one T cell receptor beta chain. What it binds is not known. Production of TCR beta cDNA used around 0.45 ug total RNA together with a constant-region primer. It was through three nested multiplex PCR rounds of slightly modified ARM-PCR that TCR beta libraries arose. Primers for the first two PCR rounds were TRBV1-TRBV30 forward primers and a C-beta reverse primer (approximately 9 cycles per round). TCRdb independently ran MiXCR on the multiplex PCR reads; one entry per CDR3 protein. The table lists 330,000 or so distinct CDR3 sequences, approximately 65% of them singletons, with approximately 5.9% in the top ten. This entry is derived from a study of tumor-infiltrating lymphocytes in primary liver carcinoma. Looking at the study overall: In every tissue type, samples returned a similar yield of roughly 3.5 to 7.13 million productive TCRbeta reads. Study-wide results and limits: Less overlap was seen in tumor-adjacent and tumor-blood pairs than in tumor region pairs. The samples were not sorted (they were bulk), so CD4+ and CD8+ repertoires were not compared.

Germline assignment: CDR1 KGHDR and CDR2 SFDVKD. Trimming stripped 2 bases from V and 8 bases from J, with 12 bases between. This CDR3 has 14 amino acids. The authors took blood RNA from unsorted whole blood and also extracted germline DNA. The receptor comes from a middle-aged man with primary liver carcinoma and hepatitis B virus infection. The specimen sequenced was peripheral blood. The chain employs TRBV24-1 and TRBJ2-1, with D perhaps TRBD1 or TRBD2 (5 bases each). The DNA for the CDR3 is TGTGCCACCAGTGATTATCGGGGCTCTGATGAGCAGTTCTTC. Amino acid sequence: CATSDYRGSDEQFF.